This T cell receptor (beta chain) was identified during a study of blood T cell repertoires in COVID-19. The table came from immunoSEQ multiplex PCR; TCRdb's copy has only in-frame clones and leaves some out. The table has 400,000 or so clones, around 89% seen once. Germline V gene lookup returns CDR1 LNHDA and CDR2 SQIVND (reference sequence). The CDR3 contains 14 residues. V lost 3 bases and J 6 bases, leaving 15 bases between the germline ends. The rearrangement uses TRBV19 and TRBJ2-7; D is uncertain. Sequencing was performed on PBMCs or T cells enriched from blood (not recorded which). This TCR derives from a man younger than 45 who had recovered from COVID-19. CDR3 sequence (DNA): TGTGCCAGTAGTATGTTGGCGGCACCCAGCGAGCAGTACTTC. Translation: CASSMLAAPSEQYF.